This entry lists 8 T cell receptor beta chains sequenced from one sample in a study of graft-versus-host responses after intestinal transplantation. No antigen has been identified for these receptors. Data came from immunoSEQ multiplex PCR; TCRdb stores just in-frame clones and leaves some out. Among about 120,000 clones listed, roughly 93% were seen once. This specimen consisted of unstimulated CD4+ T cells sorted from spleen or lymph node cells, obtained before intestinal transplant. The receptors were gathered from a human donor who received an intestinal transplant.

The count of this clone is one. V usage is TRBV7-2 and J usage is TRBJ2-1; D could derive from TRBD1 or TRBD2 (5 bases each). Germline CDR1 and CDR2: SGHTA and FQGNSA. This CDR3 is built from 12 residues. The V end was cut by 8 bases, the J end by 8 bases, with 13 bases between. The CDR3 bases are TGTGCCAGCGCCCCGGGGCCGGATGAGCAGTTCTTC. Translated: CASAPGPDEQFF. Full variable domain (outside the CDR3, taken from reference TRBV7-2 and TRBJ2-1): GAGVSQSPSNKVTEKGKDVELRCDPISGHTALYWYRQSLGQGLEFLIYFQGNSAPDKSGLPSDRFSAERTGGSVSTLTIQRTQQEDSAVYLCASAPGPDEQFFGPGTRLTVL.

This rearrangement joins TRBV30 to TRBJ2-7, with 8 bases aligning to TRBD2. The CDR3 length is 14 residues. Trimming removed 4 bases from V and 5 bases from J; junction bases left unmatched: 10. CDR1 is GTSNPN, CDR2 SVGIG, per germline (reference sequence). The CDR3 reads CAWTRGGNGNEQYF. The CDR3 DNA sequence: TGTGCCTGGACCCGGGGGGGGAATGGCAACGAGCAGTACTTC.

This chain uses TRBV2 with TRBJ2-7, with TRBD2 identical over 7 bases. Germline lookup yields CDR1 SNHLY and CDR2 FYNNEI. The CDR3 contains 16 residues. V shed 6 bases, J shed 2 bases, and the junction held 13 bases outside the gene matches. The CDR3 coding sequence is TGTGCCAGCAGCCTTTTGCGGGGGACTAACCCCTACGAGCAGTACTTC. Protein: CASSLLRGTNPYEQYF.

This clone has more than one count but fewer than ten. In nucleotides, the CDR3 is TGTGCCAGCAGTTTTCCCGGGGGAGGGGAAAAACTGTTTTTT. Translated: CASSFPGGGEKLFF. This chain links TRBV28 with TRBJ1-4; D possibly corresponds to TRBD1 (5 bases). Trimming pared 3 bases from V and 8 bases from J, leaving 13 bases between. This CDR3 is built from 14 residues. CDR1 is MDHEN, CDR2 SYDVKM, per germline.

The rearrangement joins TRBV5-1 to TRBJ2-7; a weak D match, TRBD2 (5 bases). V was cut by 0 bases and J by 7 bases, with 11 bases left in between. Germline CDR1 and CDR2: SGHRS and YFSETQ. There are 13 residues in the CDR3. CDR3 protein: CASSLAGELEQYF. CDR3 nucleotide sequence: TGCGCCAGCAGCTTGGCCGGGGAGCTTGAGCAGTACTTC.

This chain connects TRBV27 to TRBJ1-4; D is uncertain. Trimming took 0 bases from V and 3 from J, leaving 14 bases between them. This CDR3 has 17 residues. CDR1 is MNHEY and CDR2 is SMNVEV in the germline V gene (reference sequence). CDR3 sequence reads: CASSLSRGRKSNEKLFF. In DNA, the CDR3 is TGTGCCAGCAGTTTATCTAGAGGGAGGAAGTCTAATGAAAAACTGTTTTTT.

This chain connects TRBV7-9 to TRBJ1-2, with D possibly TRBD1 on 5 matching bases. Trimming removed 4 bases from V and 5 bases from J, with 8 bases in between. Germline-derived CDR1 and CDR2 are SEHNR and FQNEAQ (reference sequence). CDR3 length: 12 residues. CDR3 in amino acids: CASSSGKYGYTF. In DNA, the CDR3 is TGTGCCAGCAGCTCAGGGAAGTATGGCTACACCTTC. Together with reference TRBV7-9 and TRBJ1-2, the CDR3 gives the full variable domain: DTGVSQNPRHKITKRGQNVTFRCDPISEHNRLYWYRQTLGQGPEFLTYFQNEAQLEKSRLLSDRFSAERPKGSFSTLEIQRTEQGDSAMYLCASSSGKYGYTFGSGTRLTVV.

The rearrangement joins TRBV20-1 to TRBJ1-4; 8 nucleotides agree with TRBD1. CDR3 size: 10 residues. Germline loops: CDR1 DFQATT, CDR2 SNEGSKA (reference sequence). Trimming at V came to 7 bases and at J to 14 bases, leaving 6 bases not matched to a gene. The CDR3 spells CSVLQGDLFF. The CDR3 DNA sequence: TGCAGTGTCTTACAGGGGGATCTGTTTTTT.